These 20 T cell receptor beta chains share one sample of origin, sequenced in a study of shared clonotypes between healthy human individuals. The repertoire was sequenced with immunoSEQ multiplex PCR; TCRdb's copy has only in-frame clones and lacks some. This table holds fewer than 850,000 clones, less than 95% found once. The sequenced sample was memory CD8+ T cells from PBMCs. Subset: CD45RO+ cells pooled with CCR7-negative TemRA cells. These receptors were obtained from a man aged 18-30 years in good health. Some clones in this sample may be carry-over from other donors' samples.

This rearrangement joins TRBV18 to TRBJ2-5, with 7 bases lining up with TRBD2. V was clipped by 3 bases and J by 2 bases; unmatched bases: 6. This CDR3 region has 15 residues. Germline CDR1 reads KGHSH; CDR2 reads LQKENI. The CDR3 sequence: CASSPGRGRQETQYF. CDR3 nucleotides: TGTGCCAGCTCACCGGGGAGGGGTCGGCAAGAGACCCAGTACTTC.

The chain links TRBV5-1 to TRBJ1-1, with D unclear. Germline V gene sequence: CDR1 SGHRS, CDR2 YFSETQ. The CDR3 extends over 13 amino acids. Trimming removed 2 bases from V and 4 bases from J, with 9 bases in between. The DNA of the CDR3 is TGCGCCAGCAGCTTATTGGGGAGCACTGAAGCTTTCTTT. This sequence encodes CASSLLGSTEAFF.

V usage is TRBV6-6 and J usage is TRBJ2-7; TRBD1 matches 8 bases. Germline CDR1 and CDR2: MNHNY and SVGAGI (reference sequence). This CDR3 has 16 amino acids. The J segment lost 1 base and the V segment lost 7 bases, leaving 12 bases of the junction unmatched. CDR3 sequence reads: CASTHQRDRRSYEQYF. CDR3 coding DNA: TGTGCCAGCACCCATCAAAGGGACAGGAGGTCCTACGAGCAGTACTTC.

The J gene is TRBJ2-5, the V gene TRBV27; 10 bases map to TRBD1. The V gene end was trimmed by 5 bases and the J gene end by 1 base; junction bases not matched to a gene: 4. Germline-derived CDR1 and CDR2 are MNHEY and SMNVEV (reference sequence). CDR3 length: 15 amino acids. The CDR3 reads CASSRWDRGQETQYF. As DNA, the CDR3 is TGTGCCAGCAGTCGATGGGACAGGGGCCAAGAGACCCAGTACTTC.

The rearrangement links TRBV9 to TRBJ2-1, with D unresolved. The CDR3 consists of 14 residues. Germline V gene lookup returns CDR1 SGDLS and CDR2 YYNGEE. V lost 4 bases to trimming and J lost 5 bases, with 13 bases between them. In DNA, the CDR3 is TGTGCCAGCAGCCCCCCCCCTCCAAACAATGAGCAGTTCTTC. Its translation: CASSPPPPNNEQFF.

This clone was observed a handful of times. The chain combines TRBV2 with TRBJ1-2, with D unresolved. V was shortened by 0 bases and J by 1 base, with 9 bases between the two germline ends. This CDR3 region has 15 residues. Germline V gene sequence: CDR1 SNHLY, CDR2 FYNNEI. CDR3: CASSEALRVNYGYTF. The CDR3 DNA reads as TGTGCCAGCAGTGAAGCGCTTCGGGTTAACTATGGCTACACCTTC.

The chain carries TRBV27 and TRBJ1-5; TRBD1 agrees at 9 bases. V lost 3 bases, J lost 5 bases, and 2 bases stayed unmatched. The CDR3 is 14 residues long. CDR1 MNHEY and CDR2 SMNVEV come from the germline V gene (reference sequence). The CDR3 DNA reads TGTGCCAGCAGTTTGGGACAGGGCCATCAGCCCCAGCATTTT. Translated, it gives CASSLGQGHQPQHF.

V and J are TRBV5-6 and TRBJ2-7; D gene ambiguous. CDR1 is SGHDT and CDR2 is YYEEEE in the germline V gene. Trimming shortened V by 0 bases and J by 5 bases, and 12 bases separated the two germline ends. The CDR3 is made up of 14 amino acids. The CDR3 nucleotides read TGTGCCAGCAGCTTGGGAGCGCGAGATAACGAGCAGTACTTC. Translation: CASSLGARDNEQYF.

V gene TRBV27 combines with J gene TRBJ1-1, with TRBD1 identical over 7 bases. Germline V CDR1 and CDR2: MNHEY, SMNVEV (reference sequence). The CDR3 is 15 amino acids. The J segment lost 0 bases and the V segment lost 6 bases, leaving 7 bases of the junction unmatched. CDR3 nucleotide sequence: TGTGCCAGCAGCAACAGGGGCGGAATGAACACTGAAGCTTTCTTT. Its translation: CASSNRGGMNTEAFF.

The gene calls are TRBV6-1 and TRBJ1-2; 10 nucleotides match TRBD1. J was trimmed by 2 bases and V by 7 bases; bases with no gene match: 7. Germline V gives CDR1 MNHNS, CDR2 SASEGT. The CDR3 has 15 residues. The CDR3 DNA reads as TGTGCCAGCACCCCAGGGACAGGGGTGAACTATGGCTACACCTTC. This gives the protein CASTPGTGVNYGYTF.

The J gene is TRBJ2-1, the V gene TRBV5-1; the D is unclear. In germline, CDR1 is SGHRS, CDR2 YFSETQ. This CDR3 is 13 amino acids long. Deletions cut 5 bases from V and 5 bases from J, with 11 bases between. The CDR3 loop is CASRPAPNNEQFF. The CDR3 DNA sequence: TGCGCCAGCAGGCCGGCACCAAACAATGAGCAGTTCTTC.

The chain couples TRBV14 to TRBJ2-7, with TRBD1 as a possible D gene (5 bases). CDR1 and CDR2 from the germline V gene are SGHDN and FVKESK. V lost 1 base and J 3 bases, leaving 13 bases between the germline ends. CDR3 length: 15 residues. The CDR3 nucleotides are TGTGCCAGCAGCCAAGGACAGATTCTGATCTACGAGCAGTACTTC. Residues: CASSQGQILIYEQYF.

Here the CDR3 DNA reads TGTGCCAGCAAACGTCTTGAGAGGAATCAGCCCCAGCATTTT. It yields the protein CASKRLERNQPQHF. The genes are TRBV27 and TRBJ1-5; D is unresolved. The CDR3 consists of 14 residues. CDR1 and CDR2 (germline): MNHEY, SMNVEV (reference sequence). V was clipped by 7 bases and J by 4 bases, with 14 bases between them.

The V call is TRBV29-1, the J call TRBJ1-2, with TRBD1 identical over 8 bases. This CDR3 is built from 12 residues. Germline CDR1 SQVTM, CDR2 ANQGSEA. Trimming at V came to 6 bases and at J to 6 bases, leaving 6 bases not matched to a gene. This CDR3 reads CSVGQGPHGYTF. CDR3 coding DNA: TGCAGCGTCGGACAGGGCCCTCATGGCTACACCTTC.

The rearrangement links TRBV10-3 to TRBJ2-7; D tentatively fits TRBD1 or TRBD2 (5 bases each). CDR1 ENHRY and CDR2 SYGVKD come from the germline V gene. V dropped 10 bases and J dropped 7 bases, with 20 bases sitting between them. The CDR3 has 13 amino acids. Here the CDR3 DNA reads TGTGCCACCCAGGATTTGGGGGATACAGAGCAGTACTTC. It translates to CATQDLGDTEQYF.

The chain has TRBV7-6 and TRBJ2-1; 9 bases match TRBD2. Germline trimming cut 5 bases from V and 5 bases from J; bases unmatched to any gene: 7. This CDR3 has 15 amino acids. CDR1 is SGHVS, CDR2 FNYEAQ, per germline. The DNA of the CDR3 is TGTGCCAGCAGCACTGCTCTAGCGGGAAACAATGAGCAGTTCTTC. It is translated as CASSTALAGNNEQFF.

This chain's CDR3 is CASSPNGGGNGYTF. The CDR3 DNA is TGTGCCAGCAGCCCTAATGGAGGTGGGAATGGCTACACCTTC. This chain links TRBV7-3 with TRBJ1-2, with D unresolved. The V end was cut by 5 bases, the J end by 6 bases, with 16 bases between. In germline, CDR1 is SGHTA, CDR2 FQGTGA. The CDR3 has 14 residues. The variable domain in full, with the rest retrieved from reference TRBV7-3 and TRBJ1-2, is GAGVSQTPSNKVTEKGKYVELRCDPISGHTALYWYRQSLGQGPEFLIYFQGTGAADDSGLPNDRFFAVRPEGSVSTLKIQRTERGDSAVYLCASSPNGGGNGYTFGSGTRLTVV.

The genes are TRBV14 and TRBJ2-7, with D possibly matching TRBD2 (5 bases). The V gene's germline CDR1 is SGHDN and CDR2 FVKESK. The V and J ends lost 4 bases and 6 bases respectively, with 22 bases between them. The CDR3 loop spans 16 amino acids. The CDR3: CASSPFRSGWEFEQYF. The CDR3, as DNA: TGTGCCAGCAGCCCCTTCCGGAGCGGCTGGGAATTCGAGCAGTACTTC.

The CDR3 coding sequence is TGTGCCAGCAGTGCCTCGACTAGCGGAGAAGGCTACGAGCAGTACTTC. Amino acid sequence: CASSASTSGEGYEQYF. The rearrangement joins TRBV28 to TRBJ2-7, with TRBD2 matching over 9 bases. This CDR3 spans 16 amino acids. The trim removed 5 bases at V and 3 bases at J, leaving 11 bases unmatched. Germline V lookup: CDR1 MDHEN, CDR2 SYDVKM.

The CDR3 loop is CASTASGSDEQYF. The CDR3 region has the DNA TGCGCCAGCACGGCTAGCGGGAGTGACGAGCAGTACTTC. The rearrangement joins TRBV5-1 to TRBJ2-7; 10 bases match TRBD2. This CDR3 is 13 amino acids long. V lost 6 bases, J lost 5 bases, and 5 bases stayed unmatched. CDR1 SGHRS and CDR2 YFSETQ come from the germline V gene.